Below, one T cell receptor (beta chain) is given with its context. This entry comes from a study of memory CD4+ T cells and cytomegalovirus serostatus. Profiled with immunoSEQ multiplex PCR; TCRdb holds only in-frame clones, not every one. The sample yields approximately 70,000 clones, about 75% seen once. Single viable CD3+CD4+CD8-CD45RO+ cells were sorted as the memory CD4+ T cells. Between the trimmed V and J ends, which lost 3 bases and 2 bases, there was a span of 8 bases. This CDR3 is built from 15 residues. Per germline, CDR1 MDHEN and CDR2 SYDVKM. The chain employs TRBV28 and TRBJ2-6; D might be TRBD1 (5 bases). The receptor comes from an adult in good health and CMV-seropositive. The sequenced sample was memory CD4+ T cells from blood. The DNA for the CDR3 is TGTGCCAGCAGTTTCCCGGACACTGGGGCCAACGTCCTGACTTTC. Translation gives CASSFPDTGANVLTF.